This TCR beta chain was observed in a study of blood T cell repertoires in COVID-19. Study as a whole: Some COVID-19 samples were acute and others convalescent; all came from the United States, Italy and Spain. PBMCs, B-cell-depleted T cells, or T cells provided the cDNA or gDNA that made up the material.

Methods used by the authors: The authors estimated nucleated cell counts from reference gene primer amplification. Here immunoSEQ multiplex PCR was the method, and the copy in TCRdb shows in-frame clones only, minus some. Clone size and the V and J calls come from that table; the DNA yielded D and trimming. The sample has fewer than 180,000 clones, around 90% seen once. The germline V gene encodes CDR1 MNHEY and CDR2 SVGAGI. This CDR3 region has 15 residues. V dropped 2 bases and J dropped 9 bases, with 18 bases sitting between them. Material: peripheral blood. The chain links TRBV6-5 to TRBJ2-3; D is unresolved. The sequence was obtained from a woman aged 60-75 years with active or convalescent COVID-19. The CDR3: CASSYNADPSGTQYF. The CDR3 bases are TGTGCCAGCAGTTACAATGCCGATCCCTCAGGCACGCAGTATTTT.